A single count supports the clone carrying this TCR beta chain. Its antigen is still unknown. The CDR3 loop spans 15 amino acids. In germline, CDR1 is KGHDR, CDR2 SFDVKD. V gave up 3 bases and J gave up 0 bases; unmatched junction bases: 2. These data originate in a study of T cell responses to AZD1222 COVID-19 vaccine. Study-wide results and caveats: Spike-specific TCR breadth and depth grew following two AZD1222 doses. Spike-wide vaccine-associated CD4 TCRs dominated at 160-218 and 743-854.

Second doses were pooled across both intervals (about 4 or about 12 weeks). TCRdb's table, derived via immunoSEQ multiplex PCR, lists solely in-frame clones and lacks some. The repertoire consists of 130,000 to 150,000 clones, with about 90% occurring once and the leading ten covering around 3.8%. The sequences come from peripheral blood, collected 28 days after the second AZD1222 dose. The clonotype originates from an adult who received the AZD1222 COVID-19 vaccine. The gene calls are TRBV24-1 and TRBJ2-3; TRBD2 matches at 7 bases. CDR3 DNA sequence: TGTGCCACCAGTGATCCTAGCGGTAGCACAGATACGCAGTATTTT. Its translation is CATSDPSGSTDTQYF.